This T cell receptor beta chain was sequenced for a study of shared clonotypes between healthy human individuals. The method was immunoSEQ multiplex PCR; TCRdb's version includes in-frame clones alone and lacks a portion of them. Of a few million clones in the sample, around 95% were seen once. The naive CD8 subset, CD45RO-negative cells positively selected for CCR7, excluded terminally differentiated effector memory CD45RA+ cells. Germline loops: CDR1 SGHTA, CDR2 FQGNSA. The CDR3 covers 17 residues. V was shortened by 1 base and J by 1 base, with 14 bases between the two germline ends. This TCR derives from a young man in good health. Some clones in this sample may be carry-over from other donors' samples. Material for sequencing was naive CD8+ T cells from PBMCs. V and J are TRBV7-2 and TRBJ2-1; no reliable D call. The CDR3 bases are TGTGCCAGCAGCTTAGATCCCCGATATACATCCTACAATGAGCAGTTCTTC. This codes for CASSLDPRYTSYNEQFF.